The 9 T cell receptor beta chains given below trace back to one sample, sequenced in a study of CD8 T cell repertoires and HIV-1 epitope variants. Only in-frame clones appear in the TCRdb table, and some are missing; sequencing was by immunoSEQ multiplex PCR. The table includes roughly 5,200 clones, 60% to 70% detected once. These TCRs' antigens remain unknown. The source material was cultured CD8+ T cells derived from PBMCs. These receptors originate from a male donor with HIV.

The genes are TRBV25-1 and TRBJ1-4, with D perhaps TRBD1 (5 bases). Trimming took off 4 bases at V and 5 bases at J, with 17 bases between the two ends. The CDR3 covers 16 residues. CDR1 and CDR2 from the germline V gene are MGHDK and SYGVNS. CDR3 loop: CASSGTRRTLNEKLFF. The CDR3 region has the DNA TGTGCCAGCAGTGGGACGCGACGGACACTCAATGAAAAACTGTTTTTT.

The chain recombines TRBV7-8 with TRBJ1-2; 8 nucleotides match TRBD1. The CDR3 consists of 16 residues. Germline V CDR1 and CDR2: SGHVS, FQNEAQ. V lost 4 bases, J lost 1 base, and 8 bases stayed unmatched. CDR3 in amino acids: CASSSPGQGFNYGYTF. The DNA for the CDR3 is TGTGCCAGCAGCTCTCCAGGACAGGGCTTTAACTATGGCTACACCTTC. Full variable domain (outside the CDR3, taken from reference TRBV7-8 and TRBJ1-2): GAGVSQSPRYKVAKRGQDVALRCDPISGHVSLFWYQQALGQGPEFLTYFQNEAQLDKSGLPSDRFFAERPEGSVSTLKIQRTQQEDSAVYLCASSSPGQGFNYGYTFGSGTRLTVV.

The genes are TRBV9 and TRBJ2-2; D is perhaps TRBD2 (6 bases). The V and J ends lost 0 bases and 9 bases respectively, with 18 bases between them. Germline values: CDR1 SGDLS, CDR2 YYNGEE. The CDR3 has 16 residues. CDR3 region: CASSVAVGGSLRELFF. The DNA for the CDR3 is TGTGCCAGCAGCGTAGCCGTGGGGGGTTCTCTCAGGGAGCTGTTTTTT.

This sequence joins TRBV19 and TRBJ1-1, with a tentative D call TRBD1 (6 bases). V was clipped by 5 bases and J by 8 bases, with 24 bases between them. This CDR3 has 16 amino acids. The germline V gene encodes CDR1 LNHDA and CDR2 SQIVND (reference sequence). In DNA form, the CDR3 reads TGTGCCAGTAGTTTTGCCGGTACAGGGCGGCTCGAAGAAGCTTTCTTT. Its translation is CASSFAGTGRLEEAFF.

J is TRBJ2-1 and V is TRBV6-4; 10 positions agree with TRBD2. The CDR3 sequence is 15 residues long. From germline, CDR1 is MRHNA and CDR2 SNTAGT. V gave up 3 bases and J gave up 8 bases; unmatched junction bases: 7. The CDR3 protein is CASSETSGDQDEQFF. The CDR3 DNA is TGTGCCAGCAGTGAAACTAGCGGGGACCAGGATGAGCAGTTCTTC.

The J gene is TRBJ2-7, the V gene TRBV6-6; D is unresolved. The V gene's germline CDR1 is MNHNY and CDR2 SVGAGI (reference sequence). There are 14 residues in the CDR3. V lost 6 bases and J lost 0, with 12 bases in between. CDR3 region: CASSGRISSYEQYF. In DNA, the CDR3 is TGTGCCAGCAGCGGACGGATAAGCTCCTACGAGCAGTACTTC.

This chain uses TRBV25-1 with TRBJ2-7; either TRBD1 or TRBD2 may fit D (5 bases each). Germline V gene sequence: CDR1 MGHDK, CDR2 SYGVNS. V was cut by 3 bases and J by 4 bases, with 13 bases left in between. This CDR3 has 14 amino acids. In nucleotides, the CDR3 is TGTGCCAGCAGTGAGGGGGACGGACGATACGAGCAGTACTTC. It codes for CASSEGDGRYEQYF.

This clone was seen only once. V gene TRBV4-3 combines with J gene TRBJ2-1, with 9 positions matching TRBD2. V gave up 0 bases and J gave up 3 bases; unmatched junction bases: 3. Germline values: CDR1 LGHNA, CDR2 YSLEER. The CDR3 length is 16 residues. CDR3 sequence (DNA): TGCGCCAGCAGCCAAGACACTAGCGGGCGCTACAATGAGCAGTTCTTC. Protein product: CASSQDTSGRYNEQFF.

This clone was seen a few times. The chain links TRBV19 to TRBJ2-2; D is uncertain. Germline loops: CDR1 LNHDA, CDR2 SQIVND (reference sequence). V dropped 0 bases and J dropped 1 base, with 9 bases sitting between them. This CDR3 is built from 16 residues. The chain's CDR3 is CASSIDLRGNTGELFF. CDR3 sequence (DNA): TGTGCCAGTAGTATAGATCTTCGTGGGAACACCGGGGAGCTGTTTTTT.